The rows below give T cell receptor beta chains drawn from one sample of a study of T cell responses to AZD1222 COVID-19 vaccine. Sequencing used immunoSEQ multiplex PCR; TCRdb keeps in-frame clones, though not all of them. The sample shows 120,000 or so clones, roughly nine tenths of them seen only once. Sequenced here: peripheral blood, sampled on day 0 of AZD1222 vaccination. These receptors were taken from an adult in good health. Each CDR3 is given with its conserved first and last residue. A D gene is named only where the DNA matches it firmly. Not all rows give a size; the values are once, few, many and, for expanded clones, a class.

>.|TRBV6-1|TRBJ1-4|.
TGTGCCAGCAGTGAAACCGGACTTACTAATGAAAAACTGTTTTTT
CASSETGLTNEKLFF
>.|TRBV28|TRBJ1-5|.
TGTGCCAGCAGCCGAGGCGGGGGGCATCAGCCCCAGCATTTT
CASSRGGGHQPQHF
>.|TRBV5-1|TRBJ2-4|TRBD1
TGCGCCAGCAGCTTGGCCCCAATCCCGCTCGCGACAGGGGGCGCGGACATTCAGTACTTC
CASSLAPIPLATGGADIQYF
>.|TRBV5-4|TRBJ2-1|TRBD2
TGTGCCAGCAGCTTGGCACTAGCGGGAGAAGTTGAGCAGTTCTTC
CASSLALAGEVEQFF
>.|TRBV7-2|TRBJ2-1|.
TGTGCCAGCAGCTTAGAGGCCCCCGGGGTAGGAAGCGGACGTAATGAGCAGTTCTTC
CASSLEAPGVGSGRNEQFF
>.|TRBV9|TRBJ1-5|.
TGTGCCAGCAGCGGACTCGGGACTCCCCAGCATTTT
CASSGLGTPQHF
>.|TRBV30|TRBJ2-7|TRBD1
TGTGCCTGGGGTGGGACAGGCTCCTACGAGCAGTACTTC
CAWGGTGSYEQYF
>.|TRBV6-5|TRBJ2-7|.
TGTGCCAGCAGGGCAGAGGGGGAGGGCCTCAACGAGCAGTACTTC
CASRAEGEGLNEQYF
>.|TRBV28|TRBJ1-5|.
TGTGCCAGCAGTACACGACAGTACATCAATCAGCCCCAGCATTTT
CASSTRQYINQPQHF
>.|TRBV5-1|TRBJ2-3|TRBD2
TGCGCCAGCCTTGGACTAGCGGGAGATACGCAGTATTTT
CASLGLAGDTQYF
>.|TRBV2|TRBJ2-2|.
TGTGCCAGCAAAGGGCCAGCCGGGGAGCTGTTTTTT
CASKGPAGELFF
>.|TRBV4-1|TRBJ2-7|TRBD2
TGCGCCAGCAGCCAACCCGGGACTAGTGAGTACGAGCAGTACTTC
CASSQPGTSEYEQYF
>.|TRBV7-8|TRBJ2-1|.
TGTGCCAGCAGCTTAGTCCCCGGGGGGACAGAGCAGTTCTTC
CASSLVPGGTEQFF
>once|TRBV6-5|TRBJ2-1|.
TGTGCCACGAGCCGGGTCTACAATGAGCAGTTCTTC
CATSRVYNEQFF
>.|TRBV6-6|TRBJ2-2|.
TGTGCCAGCGGGTCATCGGACAGAAGAACCGGGGAGCTGTTTTTT
CASGSSDRRTGELFF
>once|TRBV13|TRBJ1-5|.
TGTGCCAGCAGCCTAGGAGGGCAGTTCAATCAGCCCCAGCATTTT
CASSLGGQFNQPQHF
>.|TRBV6-5|TRBJ1-2|.
TGTGCCAGCGCCCGGGAGCCGGAGAACTATGGCTACACCTTC
CASAREPENYGYTF
>.|TRBV6-5|TRBJ1-1|TRBD1
TGTGCCAGCAGGAAACAGGGGGCACTCAGCACTGAAGCTTTCTTT
CASRKQGALSTEAFF
>.|TRBV6-5|TRBJ1-3|TRBD1
TGTGCCAGCAGTCTGGACAGGGGGGCAAACACCATATATTTT
CASSLDRGANTIYF
>.|TRBV28|TRBJ2-7|.
TGTGCCAGCAGTAATTCAGGGTCTTCCTACGAGCAGTACTTC
CASSNSGSSYEQYF
>.|TRBV12-3/TRBV12-4|TRBJ1-1|.
TGTGCCAGCAGTTTAGAGGTACAGGCTAAAGCTTTCTTT
CASSLEVQAKAFF
>.|TRBV11-2|TRBJ2-1|TRBD2
TGTGCCAGCAGCACCCTCCGGGGGAGGGCCGAAAATGAGCAGTTCTTC
CASSTLRGRAENEQFF
>once|TRBV5-5|TRBJ1-6|.
TGTGCCAGCAGCTATAAGCCACAGGGCCCGGGGTCACCCCTCCACTTT
CASSYKPQGPGSPLHF
>.|TRBV11-3|TRBJ2-1|.
TGTGCCAGCAGCTTAGAGACAACTGAGCAGTTCTTC
CASSLETTEQFF
>.|TRBV19|TRBJ1-5|.
TGTGCCAGTACCCCCATCAGCAATCAGCCCCAGCATTTT
CASTPISNQPQHF
>.|TRBV29-1|TRBJ2-3|.
TGCAGCGTTGATTTGTCAGGGACAGATACGCAGTATTTT
CSVDLSGTDTQYF
>once|TRBV3-1/TRBV3-2|TRBJ1-4|.
TGTGCCAGCAGCCTTAGGACAGACCCCAGAAGGGAAAAACTGTTTTTT
CASSLRTDPRREKLFF
>.|TRBV18|TRBJ2-3|.
TGTGCCAGCTCACCATTCGGAACTTACACAGATACGCAGTATTTT
CASSPFGTYTDTQYF
>.|TRBV2|TRBJ1-6|.
TGTGCCAGCACTTCGGGGGGTAGGTCACCCCTCCACTTT
CASTSGGRSPLHF
>.|TRBV29-1|TRBJ2-3|.
TGCAGCGTTGAAATTGGGCCGGTGGCAGATACGCAGTATTTT
CSVEIGPVADTQYF
>.|TRBV24-1|TRBJ1-3|.
TGTGCCACCAGTGACCCTCCAGGGAGCTCTGGAAACACCATATATTTT
CATSDPPGSSGNTIYF
>once|TRBV27|TRBJ2-1|TRBD2
TGTGCCAGCAGTTTCCGCGGGGGAAACAATGAGCAGTTCTTC
CASSFRGGNNEQFF
>.|TRBV9|TRBJ1-5|.
TGTGCCAGCAGCACCGGGACGGCCGACAATCAGCCCCAGCATTTT
CASSTGTADNQPQHF
>.|TRBV2|TRBJ2-5|.
TGTGCCAGCAGTGAATTGGAGGGAGAGACCCAGTACTTC
CASSELEGETQYF
>.|TRBV29-1|TRBJ1-3|.
TGCAGCGTTGTCTCTGGAAACACCATATATTTT
CSVVSGNTIYF
>.|TRBV2|TRBJ1-1|.
TGTGCCAGCAGTCGGGGGGGGCACTCTGAAGCTTTCTTT
CASSRGGHSEAFF
>.|TRBV2|TRBJ2-7|TRBD1
TGTGCCAGCAGAAACGGGACAGCCTCCTACGAGCAGTACTTC
CASRNGTASYEQYF
>.|TRBV5-1|TRBJ2-2|TRBD2
TGCGCCAGCAGCTTGGAGCGGGGGTCGAACACCGGGGAGCTGTTTTTT
CASSLERGSNTGELFF
>.|TRBV6-5|TRBJ1-2|.
TGTGCCAGTGGAGGGACCGCCATAGGTTATGGCTACACCTTC
CASGGTAIGYGYTF
>.|TRBV28|TRBJ1-1|TRBD1
TGTGCCAGCAGTTCGAACAGGGGTAAGACTGAAGCTTTCTTT
CASSSNRGKTEAFF
>.|TRBV23-1|TRBJ2-5|.
TGCGCCAACGAGACCCAGTACTTC
CANETQYF
>once|TRBV7-6|TRBJ1-1|.
TGTGCCAGCAGCTTATCAGGCACTAAGCTGAACACTGAAGCTTTCTTT
CASSLSGTKLNTEAFF
>.|TRBV5-5|TRBJ1-5|.
TGTGCCAGCAGCTTGGTCGGGACCCCATATAGCAATCAGCCCCAGCATTTT
CASSLVGTPYSNQPQHF
>.|TRBV5-1|TRBJ2-3|TRBD2
TGCGCCAGCAGCTACACTAGCGGGGGGACCGATACGCAGTATTTT
CASSYTSGGTDTQYF
>.|TRBV5-6|TRBJ2-7|.
TGTGCCAGCAGCACTTACGGGCTAGCTCGGTACTTC
CASSTYGLARYF
>.|TRBV11-2|TRBJ2-1|.
TGTGCCAGCCAGTTGCGGTACAGAGAGAATGAGCAGTTCTTC
CASQLRYRENEQFF
>once|TRBV5-1|TRBJ2-5|TRBD2
TGCGCCAGCAGCTTGGCCCTCGGCGGGCGCTCTATTAGCGGGAGGGCCCAAGAGACCCAGTACTTC
CASSLALGGRSISGRAQETQYF
>.|TRBV7-9|TRBJ2-5|.
TGTGCCAGCAGCGCACGGGACGCCAACCAAGAGACCCAGTACTTC
CASSARDANQETQYF
>.|TRBV14|TRBJ2-1|.
TGTGCCAGCAGCCCTACAAGCTCCTACAATGAGCAGTTCTTC
CASSPTSSYNEQFF
>.|TRBV6-5|TRBJ2-5|.
TGTGCCAGCACCGAGGGGCTCCCGGGGGAGACCCAGTACTTC
CASTEGLPGETQYF